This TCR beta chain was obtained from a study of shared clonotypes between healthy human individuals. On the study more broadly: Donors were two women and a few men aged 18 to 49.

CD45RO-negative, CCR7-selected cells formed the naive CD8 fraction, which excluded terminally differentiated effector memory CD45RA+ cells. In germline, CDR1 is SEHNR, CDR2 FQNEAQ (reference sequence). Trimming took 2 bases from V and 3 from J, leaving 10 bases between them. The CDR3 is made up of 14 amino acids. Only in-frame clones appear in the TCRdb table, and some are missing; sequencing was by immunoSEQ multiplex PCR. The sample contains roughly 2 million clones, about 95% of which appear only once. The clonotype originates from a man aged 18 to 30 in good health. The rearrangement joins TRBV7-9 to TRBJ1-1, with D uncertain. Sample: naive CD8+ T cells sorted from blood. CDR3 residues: CASSLTDGHTEAFF. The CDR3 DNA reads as TGTGCCAGCAGCTTAACCGACGGTCACACTGAAGCTTTCTTT.